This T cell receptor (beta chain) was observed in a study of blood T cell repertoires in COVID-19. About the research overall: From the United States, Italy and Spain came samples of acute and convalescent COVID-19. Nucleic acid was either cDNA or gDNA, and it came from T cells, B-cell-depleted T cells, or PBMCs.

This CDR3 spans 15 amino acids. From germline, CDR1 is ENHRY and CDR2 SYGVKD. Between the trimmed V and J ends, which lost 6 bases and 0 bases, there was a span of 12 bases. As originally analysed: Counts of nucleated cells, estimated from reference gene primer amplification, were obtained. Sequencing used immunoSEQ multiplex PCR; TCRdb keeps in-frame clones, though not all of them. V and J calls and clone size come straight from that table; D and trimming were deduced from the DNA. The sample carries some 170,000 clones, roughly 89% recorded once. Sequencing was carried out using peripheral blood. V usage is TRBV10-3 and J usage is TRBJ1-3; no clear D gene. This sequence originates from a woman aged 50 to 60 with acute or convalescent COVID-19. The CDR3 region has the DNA TGTGCCATCAGGAGGGAAATCAGCTCTGGAAACACCATATATTTT. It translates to CAIRREISSGNTIYF.